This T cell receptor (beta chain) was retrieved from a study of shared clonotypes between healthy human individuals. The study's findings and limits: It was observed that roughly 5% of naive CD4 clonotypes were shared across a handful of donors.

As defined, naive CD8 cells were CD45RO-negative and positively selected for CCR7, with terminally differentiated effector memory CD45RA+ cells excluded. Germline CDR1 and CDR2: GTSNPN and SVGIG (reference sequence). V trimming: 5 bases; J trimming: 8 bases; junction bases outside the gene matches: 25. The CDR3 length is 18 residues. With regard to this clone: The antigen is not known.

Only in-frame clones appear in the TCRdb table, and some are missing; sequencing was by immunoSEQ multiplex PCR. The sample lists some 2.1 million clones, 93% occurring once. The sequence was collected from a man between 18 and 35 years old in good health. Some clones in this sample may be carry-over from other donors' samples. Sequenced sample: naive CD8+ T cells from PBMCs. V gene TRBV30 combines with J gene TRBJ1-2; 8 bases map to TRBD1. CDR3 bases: TGTGCCTGGCGAACCCGTTCCGGGACAGGCTCCCCCGGGCACGGCTACACCTTC. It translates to CAWRTRSGTGSPGHGYTF.